The following is a T cell receptor (beta chain) sequence with its context. Its antigen is unidentified. This record belongs to a study of T-cell memory formation after mild COVID-19. Study background: TCR clusters were largely donor specific. General observations from the study: Mainly in CM and EM were contracting CD4+ clones; CD8+ were in EMRA. CD4/CD8 balance characterized clones contracting day 15 to 85, and CD4+ skew characterized later expanders. Second-wave clones peaking on day 37 lacked confirmed SARS-CoV-2 specificity.

The trim removed 6 bases at V and 8 bases at J, leaving 17 bases unmatched. This CDR3 comprises 17 residues. CDR1 and CDR2 (germline): MNHNY, SVGAGI (reference sequence). TCRdb reanalysed the 5' RACE reads using MiXCR and keeps one entry per CDR3 protein. The profile covers 340,000 or so distinct CDR3 sequences, with roughly 13% appearing a single time and around 21% taken by the ten largest. The sample was PBMCs or a T cell subset sorted from them (not recorded which). The chain carries TRBV6-6 and TRBJ2-1; 9 bases are a match to TRBD1. The sequence derives from a man younger than 30 who had mild COVID-19 (a few samples of this study predate the infection). Cell type and time point are not known. The CDR3 loop is CASRPTGGLAFGYEQFF. For the CDR3, the DNA is TGTGCCAGCAGACCGACAGGGGGGTTGGCGTTTGGATATGAGCAGTTCTTC.